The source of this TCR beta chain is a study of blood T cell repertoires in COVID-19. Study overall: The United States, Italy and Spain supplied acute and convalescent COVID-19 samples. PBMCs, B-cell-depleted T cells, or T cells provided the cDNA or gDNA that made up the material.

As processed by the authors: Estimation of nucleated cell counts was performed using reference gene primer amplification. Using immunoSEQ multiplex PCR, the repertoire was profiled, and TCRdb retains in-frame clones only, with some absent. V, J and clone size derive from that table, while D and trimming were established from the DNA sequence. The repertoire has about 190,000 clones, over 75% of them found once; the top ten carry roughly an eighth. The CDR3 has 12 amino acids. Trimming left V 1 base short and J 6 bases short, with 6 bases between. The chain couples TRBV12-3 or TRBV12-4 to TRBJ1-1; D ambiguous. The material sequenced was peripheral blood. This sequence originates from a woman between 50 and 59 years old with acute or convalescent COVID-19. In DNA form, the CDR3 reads TGTGCCAGCAGTTTAGGCCCGGCTGAAGCTTTCTTT. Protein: CASSLGPAEAFF.